This TCR beta chain was obtained from a study of identical twins. Study results and caveats: Abundant cord blood beta clonotypes carried fewer insertions; memory repertoires showed none. Possibly, invariant MAIT and iNKT cells partly confounded zero-insertion analyses.

Concerning this clonotype itself: What it recognizes is unknown.

This CDR3 spans 17 amino acids. V shed 2 bases, J shed 0 bases, and the junction held 6 bases outside the gene matches. The germline gives CDR1 KGHSH, CDR2 LQKENI. All donors were healthy, and all were Caucasian. TCRdb used MiXCR to reprocess the 5' RACE reads, holding one entry per CDR3 protein. The sample includes 750,000 to 950,000 distinct CDR3 sequences, about 12% of them seen just once. This same sample was also part of a study on yellow fever vaccine responses in identical twins.

This TCR derives from a woman aged 18 to 35 in good health. The chain has TRBV18 and TRBJ2-4; 8 positions match TRBD2. The sequencing sample was made of PBMCs. The CDR3 DNA sequence: TGTGCCAGCTCACCAATGCGGGGGGAAATAGCCAAAAACATTCAGTACTTC. This translates into CASSPMRGEIAKNIQYF.